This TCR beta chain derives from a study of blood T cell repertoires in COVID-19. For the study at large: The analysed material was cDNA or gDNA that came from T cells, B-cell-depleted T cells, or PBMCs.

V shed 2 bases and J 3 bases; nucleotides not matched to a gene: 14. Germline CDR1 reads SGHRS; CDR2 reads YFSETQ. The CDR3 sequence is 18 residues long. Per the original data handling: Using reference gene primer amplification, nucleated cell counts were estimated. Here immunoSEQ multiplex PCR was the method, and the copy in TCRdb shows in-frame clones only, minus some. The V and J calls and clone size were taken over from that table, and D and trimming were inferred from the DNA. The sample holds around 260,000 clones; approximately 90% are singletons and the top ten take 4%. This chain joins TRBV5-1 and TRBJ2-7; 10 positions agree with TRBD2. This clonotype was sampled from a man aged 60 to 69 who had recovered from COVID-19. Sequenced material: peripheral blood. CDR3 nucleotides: TGCGCCAGCAGCTTAACACCCCAACTACTAGCGGGGAACTACGAGCAGTACTTC. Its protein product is CASSLTPQLLAGNYEQYF.